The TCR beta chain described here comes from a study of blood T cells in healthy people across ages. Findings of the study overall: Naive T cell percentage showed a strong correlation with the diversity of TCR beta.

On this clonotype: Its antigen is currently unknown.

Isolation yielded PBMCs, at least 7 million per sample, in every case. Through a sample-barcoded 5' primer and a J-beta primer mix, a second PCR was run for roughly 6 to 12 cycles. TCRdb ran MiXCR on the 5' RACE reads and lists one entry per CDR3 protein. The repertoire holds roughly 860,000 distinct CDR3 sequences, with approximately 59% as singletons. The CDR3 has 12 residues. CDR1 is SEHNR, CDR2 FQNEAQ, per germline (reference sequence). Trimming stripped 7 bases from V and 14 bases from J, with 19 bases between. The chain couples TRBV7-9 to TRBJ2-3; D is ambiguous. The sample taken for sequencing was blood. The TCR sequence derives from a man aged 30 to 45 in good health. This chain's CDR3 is CASTHDNSDLYF. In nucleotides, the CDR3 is TGTGCCAGCACCCACGATAACAGTGACTTGTATTTT.